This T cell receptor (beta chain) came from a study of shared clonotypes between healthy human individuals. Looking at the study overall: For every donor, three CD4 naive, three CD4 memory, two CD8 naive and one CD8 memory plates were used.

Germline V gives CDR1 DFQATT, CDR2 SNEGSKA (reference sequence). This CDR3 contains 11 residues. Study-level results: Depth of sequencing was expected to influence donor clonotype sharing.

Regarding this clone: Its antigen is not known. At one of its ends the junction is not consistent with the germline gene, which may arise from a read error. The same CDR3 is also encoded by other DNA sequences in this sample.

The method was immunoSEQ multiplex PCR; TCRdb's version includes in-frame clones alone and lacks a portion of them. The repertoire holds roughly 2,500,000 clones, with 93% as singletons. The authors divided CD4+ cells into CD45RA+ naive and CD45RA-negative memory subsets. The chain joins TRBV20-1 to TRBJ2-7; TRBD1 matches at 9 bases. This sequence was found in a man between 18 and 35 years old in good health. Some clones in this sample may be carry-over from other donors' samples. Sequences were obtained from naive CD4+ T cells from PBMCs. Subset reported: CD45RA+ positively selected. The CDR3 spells CSGQGYYEQYF. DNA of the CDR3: TGTTCGGGACAGGGATACTACGAGCAGTACTTC.